These 30 T cell receptor beta chains came from one sample sequenced in a study of regulatory T cells in long-lasting Graves disease. Time point here: newly diagnosed GD, antithyroid drugs for less than 3 months. Extracted RNA from PBMCs served as the source of the TCR library. Building the TCR beta libraries relied on iRepertoire HTBI primers, and CDR3 regions underwent Arm-PCR. TCRdb re-analysed the multiplex PCR reads in MiXCR, keeping a single row per CDR3 protein. The sample has 500,000 or so distinct CDR3 sequences, 12% to 15% seen once. These records were also assigned to another study, of T cells in Graves' hyperthyroidism and ophthalmopathy.

The input for sequencing was peripheral blood mononuclear cells (PBMCs), taken at new diagnosis, from a patient treated with antithyroid drugs. All receptors derive from a woman aged 50 to 60 with Graves disease.

This clonotype was seen a few times. The chain employs TRBV27 and TRBJ1-5; TRBD1 aligns across 8 bases. V shed 4 bases, J shed 5 bases, and the junction held 1 base outside the gene matches. The CDR3 covers 13 residues. The germline V gene has CDR1 MNHEY and CDR2 SMNVEV (reference sequence). CDR3 protein: CASSWDRHQPQHF. The CDR3 bases are TGTGCCAGCAGTTGGGACAGGCATCAGCCCCAGCATTTT.

This clonotype has a handful of counts. The chain links TRBV5-4 to TRBJ1-2; D gene ambiguous. The CDR3 is 15 amino acids. V shed 3 bases and J shed 1 base, with 13 bases lying between them. Germline CDR1 reads SGHNT; CDR2 reads YYREEE (reference sequence). CDR3 region: CASSSPGRVNYGYTF. DNA of the CDR3: TGTGCCAGCAGCTCCCCTGGTAGGGTTAACTATGGCTACACCTTC. The entire variable domain, with the rest obtained from reference TRBV5-4 and TRBJ1-2, is as follows: ETGVTQSPTHLIKTRGQQVTLRCSSQSGHNTVSWYQQALGQGPQFIFQYYREEENGRGNFPPRFSGLQFPNYSSELNVNALELDDSALYLCASSSPGRVNYGYTFGSGTRLTVV.

The chain combines TRBV11-2 with TRBJ1-1; a weak D match, TRBD1 (6 bases). Trimming shortened V by 8 bases and J by 7 bases, and 20 bases separated the two germline ends. The CDR3 is 14 residues long. Germline V gene sequence: CDR1 SGHAT, CDR2 FQNNGV. The CDR3 loop is CASGDWGADLEAFF. CDR3 nucleotides: TGTGCCAGCGGCGATTGGGGGGCGGACCTTGAAGCTTTCTTT.

This clonotype was detected many times. This rearrangement joins TRBV2 to TRBJ1-6; D remains ambiguous. CDR3 size: 14 residues. Trimming left V 4 bases short and J 0 bases short, with 4 bases between. Germline values: CDR1 SNHLY, CDR2 FYNNEI. The CDR3: CASSGGSYNSPLHF. CDR3 bases: TGTGCCAGCAGTGGTGGCTCCTATAATTCACCCCTCCACTTT.

This clonotype was seen only a few times. The rearrangement joins TRBV7-3 to TRBJ2-2; a weak D match, TRBD2 (5 bases). V lost 5 bases and J 3 bases, leaving 13 bases between the germline ends. The CDR3 is 15 residues long. Germline-derived CDR1 and CDR2 are SGHTA and FQGTGA. The CDR3 DNA reads as TGTGCCAGCAGCCCACAACAGAGGGACACCGGGGAGCTGTTTTTT. It translates to CASSPQQRDTGELFF.

A few counts support this clonotype. The chain carries TRBV7-9 and TRBJ1-1; a possible D gene is TRBD1 (6 bases). Trimming left V 5 bases short and J 5 bases short, with 18 bases between. The CDR3 spans 15 residues. The V gene's germline CDR1 is SEHNR and CDR2 FQNEAQ (reference sequence). The CDR3 spells CASSTTGLRGTEAFF. CDR3 coding DNA: TGTGCCAGCAGCACCACAGGGTTAAGGGGTACTGAAGCTTTCTTT.

This clonotype was seen ten or more times. The chain employs TRBV29-1 and TRBJ2-7, with D tentatively TRBD2 (5 bases). CDR3 size: 11 residues. Germline V CDR1 and CDR2: SQVTM, ANQGSEA. Trimming removed 4 bases from V and 4 bases from J, with 8 bases in between. The CDR3 reads CSVGRGYEQYF. Here the CDR3 DNA reads TGCAGCGTTGGACGGGGTTACGAGCAGTACTTC.

Of note for this clonotype: A far more abundant clone sits one base away, making this likely a read error. V and J are TRBV6-1 and TRBJ2-1; TRBD1 agrees at 8 bases. CDR3 length: 15 residues. Germline CDR1 reads MNHNS; CDR2 reads SASEGT. CDR3 protein: CVSSSDRASYNEQFF. The CDR3 nucleotides read TGTGTCAGCAGCTCGGACAGGGCCTCCTACAATGAGCAGTTCTTC.

This clonotype was observed many times. V usage is TRBV11-2 and J usage is TRBJ2-7; 8 positions match TRBD1. The CDR3 is 16 residues long. Germline loops: CDR1 SGHAT, CDR2 FQNNGV. Trimming cost V 4 bases and J 2 bases; bases outside gene matches: 10. CDR3 in DNA: TGTGCCAGCAGCTCCGTGGCCGGGACAGGACCCTACGAGCAGTACTTC. Translated, it gives CASSSVAGTGPYEQYF.

At least ten counts were recorded for this clonotype. The CDR3 DNA follows: TGTGCCAGCAGCCCCGATATGGGGCAGTTGCGATACGAGCAGTACTTC. Protein: CASSPDMGQLRYEQYF. The chain employs TRBV12-3 or TRBV12-4 and TRBJ2-7; the D gene is possibly TRBD1 (5 bases). This CDR3 spans 16 amino acids. The ends were cut back, 6 bases at V and 4 bases at J, with 22 bases in the middle.

This chain joins TRBV20-1 and TRBJ2-5; weak D call: TRBD1 (5 bases). This CDR3 contains 12 residues. Germline-derived CDR1 and CDR2 are DFQATT and SNEGSKA (reference sequence). The V end lost 7 bases, the J end lost 2 bases, and 11 bases lay between the germline ends. The CDR3 sequence: CSVTTEQETQYF. DNA of the CDR3: TGCAGTGTAACGACAGAACAAGAGACCCAGTACTTC.

This clonotype has a count of ten or more. This sequence joins TRBV28 and TRBJ2-2, with D possibly being TRBD2 (5 bases). With 3 bases removed from V and 2 bases from J, the gap between germline ends came to 10 bases. From germline, CDR1 is MDHEN and CDR2 SYDVKM. This CDR3 has 15 amino acids. The CDR3 nucleotides are TGTGCCAGCAGTTTTTCGGGATACAACACCGGGGAGCTGTTTTTT. As protein: CASSFSGYNTGELFF.

This clonotype has only a few counts. This chain connects TRBV19 to TRBJ1-5, with 7 bases that match TRBD1. V lost 2 bases to trimming and J lost 4 bases; unmatched junction nucleotides: 5. The CDR3 runs 15 residues. Germline-derived CDR1 and CDR2 are LNHDA and SQIVND (reference sequence). The chain's CDR3 is CASSILTTGNQPQHF. The CDR3 bases are TGTGCCAGTAGTATATTGACGACAGGGAATCAGCCCCAGCATTTT. Combining the CDR3 with reference TRBV19 and TRBJ1-5 gives the whole variable domain DGGITQSPKYLFRKEGQNVTLSCEQNLNHDAMYWYRQDPGQGLRLIYYSQIVNDFQKGDIAEGYSVSREKKESFPLTVTSAQKNPTAFYLCASSILTTGNQPQHFGDGTRLSIL.

This clonotype was detected ten times or more. This chain uses TRBV5-1 with TRBJ2-7; 10 bases are shared with TRBD1. Trimming took 4 bases from V and 2 from J; bases not matched to a gene: 6. The CDR3 covers 15 residues. Germline-derived CDR1 and CDR2 are SGHRS and YFSETQ. The chain's CDR3 is CASSPGQGGPYEQYF. CDR3 nucleotides: TGCGCCAGCAGCCCAGGACAGGGGGGTCCCTACGAGCAGTACTTC.

This clonotype was counted ten times or more. CDR3 DNA: TGTGCCACCAGCAGAGGTCAGATCATCCAAGAGACCCAGTACTTC. Its translation: CATSRGQIIQETQYF. This chain uses TRBV15 with TRBJ2-5; D not resolved. The ends were cut back, 1 base at V and 1 base at J, with 10 bases in the middle. The germline V gene has CDR1 LNHNV and CDR2 YYDKDF (reference sequence). The length of the CDR3 is 15 residues.

Comments on this clonotype: The CDR3 does not close with the conserved phenylalanine or tryptophan, likely indicating a read error. The CDR3 DNA reads TGTGCCAGCAGCTTAGGACTAGCGGGACCTCACGGCGGGGAGCTGTTTTGT. It codes for CASSLGLAGPHGGELFC. The chain recombines TRBV5-5 with TRBJ2-2; TRBD2 agrees at 12 bases. The length of the CDR3 is 17 residues. CDR1 is SGHKS, CDR2 YYEKEE, per germline (reference sequence). After removal of 2 bases from V and 7 bases from J, the junction contained 9 bases not matched to a gene.

This clonotype was seen at least ten times. V usage is TRBV6-5 and J usage is TRBJ2-1; D is unresolved. The length of the CDR3 is 12 residues. Per germline, CDR1 MNHEY and CDR2 SVGAGI. The germline V and J ends were trimmed by 0 bases and 9 bases, with 6 bases remaining between them. The CDR3 spells CASSYSRFEQFF. CDR3 nucleotides: TGTGCCAGCAGTTACTCGCGGTTTGAGCAGTTCTTC.

This clonotype was seen a few times. This chain joins TRBV29-1 and TRBJ2-6; TRBD1 agrees at 7 bases. The ends lost 2 bases at V and 0 bases at J; junction bases unmatched: 7. Germline V CDR1 and CDR2: SQVTM, ANQGSEA. CDR3 length: 17 amino acids. In DNA form, the CDR3 reads TGCAGCGTTGAAATTTGGGACAGCGACTCTGGGGCCAACGTCCTGACTTTC. The encoded protein is CSVEIWDSDSGANVLTF.

The chain recombines TRBV30 with TRBJ1-5; D remains ambiguous. The germline V and J ends were trimmed by 5 bases and 2 bases, with 10 bases remaining between them. Per germline, CDR1 GTSNPN and CDR2 SVGIG (reference sequence). The CDR3 has 13 residues. The CDR3 is CAWALAGNQPQHF. CDR3 DNA sequence: TGTGCCTGGGCTTTAGCTGGCAATCAGCCCCAGCATTTT.

V usage is TRBV5-1 and J usage is TRBJ1-1, with D hard to call. CDR1 SGHRS and CDR2 YFSETQ come from the germline V gene. The CDR3 is 14 residues long. V was pared by 0 bases and J by 6 bases, with 12 bases between. This chain's CDR3 is CASSLASPGSEAFF. The CDR3 nucleotides are TGCGCCAGCAGCTTGGCCAGCCCGGGCTCTGAAGCTTTCTTT.

This clonotype was found a few times. V is TRBV19 and J is TRBJ2-1, with 9 nucleotides matching TRBD2. The CDR3 has 17 residues. The junction had 19 bases not matched to a gene; V was cut back by 8 bases and J by 8 bases. Germline V CDR1 and CDR2: LNHDA, SQIVND (reference sequence). The CDR3 nucleotides are TGTGCCAGTTCACTGGGTCCGTATAGCGGGAGTATCTATGAGCAGTTCTTC. Its protein product is CASSLGPYSGSIYEQFF.

This clonotype was seen a handful of times. This chain uses TRBV30 with TRBJ2-1, with D unresolved. The V and J ends lost 0 bases and 8 bases respectively, with 8 bases between them. Germline lookup yields CDR1 GTSNPN and CDR2 SVGIG (reference sequence). This CDR3 is 12 amino acids long. The DNA of the CDR3 is TGTGCCTGGAGTGTACGTGTTGATGAGCAGTTCTTC. Translated: CAWSVRVDEQFF.

This clonotype appeared many times. The V gene is TRBV7-9, the J gene TRBJ2-5; 12 bases agree with TRBD1. Trimming cost V 4 bases and J 7 bases; bases outside gene matches: 10. There are 16 residues in the CDR3. Germline CDR1 and CDR2: SEHNR and FQNEAQ (reference sequence). CDR3 sequence: CASSSRGTGGVGTQYF. The CDR3 DNA reads TGTGCCAGCAGCTCGAGAGGGACAGGGGGCGTTGGGACCCAGTACTTC.

This clonotype was picked up many times. The genes are TRBV3-1 and TRBJ2-7, with TRBD2 identical over 8 bases. The CDR3 contains 14 residues. The germline V gene has CDR1 LGHDT and CDR2 YNNKEL (reference sequence). With 4 bases clipped from V and 2 bases from J, the junction kept 4 bases outside the gene matches. CDR3 sequence (DNA): TGTGCCAGCAGCCTAAGCGGGGGAGCCTACGAGCAGTACTTC. This gives the protein CASSLSGGAYEQYF.

This clonotype was observed many times. The chain has TRBV5-1 and TRBJ2-1; no clear D. The CDR3 covers 15 residues. The germline gives CDR1 SGHRS, CDR2 YFSETQ. Between the trimmed V and J ends, which lost 4 bases and 0 bases, there was a span of 11 bases. The CDR3 DNA reads as TGCGCCAGCAGCCCAGACCTGAGCTCCTACAATGAGCAGTTCTTC. It translates to CASSPDLSSYNEQFF.

This clonotype was recorded many times. The rearrangement links TRBV20-1 to TRBJ2-1; D possibly corresponds to TRBD2 (6 bases). V lost 1 base, J lost 4 bases, and 11 bases lay in between. The germline V gene has CDR1 DFQATT and CDR2 SNEGSKA (reference sequence). The CDR3 totals 14 residues. For the CDR3, the DNA is TGCAGTGCTAGAGCCCGGGACTTTTACAATGAGCAGTTCTTC. Translating gives CSARARDFYNEQFF.

This clonotype was recorded many times. The rearrangement uses TRBV2 and TRBJ2-7, with TRBD1 matching over 7 bases. J was trimmed by 3 bases and V by 4 bases; bases with no gene match: 6. Germline CDR1 and CDR2: SNHLY and FYNNEI. The CDR3 is 14 residues long. The CDR3 DNA is TGTGCCAGCAGTGTCGGACAGGCGAGCTACGAGCAGTACTTC. Its protein is CASSVGQASYEQYF.

The rearrangement links TRBV14 to TRBJ2-6, with 8 bases lining up with TRBD1. V lost 1 base to trimming and J lost 1 base; unmatched junction nucleotides: 9. Germline V lookup: CDR1 SGHDN, CDR2 FVKESK. The CDR3 spans 19 residues. CDR3 loop: CASSQALPGGRSGANVLTF. As DNA, the CDR3 is TGTGCCAGCAGCCAAGCCCTTCCAGGGGGCAGGTCTGGGGCCAACGTCCTGACTTTC.

This clonotype was detected a few times. The rearrangement joins TRBV30 to TRBJ2-5, with TRBD1 matching over 9 bases. CDR3 length: 14 amino acids. Per the germline V gene, CDR1 is GTSNPN and CDR2 is SVGIG (reference sequence). With 4 bases clipped from V and 3 bases from J, the junction kept 6 bases outside the gene matches. The CDR3 loop reads CAWNRDRVEETQYF. CDR3 sequence (DNA): TGTGCCTGGAACCGGGACAGGGTCGAAGAGACCCAGTACTTC. The whole variable domain, filled in from reference TRBV30 and TRBJ2-5, reads SQTIHQWPATLVQPVGSPLSLECTVEGTSNPNLYWYRQAAGRGLQLLFYSVGIGQISSEVPQNLSASRPQDRQFILSSKKLLLSDSGFYLCAWNRDRVEETQYFGPGTRLLVL.

The rearrangement links TRBV9 to TRBJ2-2; 10 bases align to TRBD2. This CDR3 comprises 18 residues. V lost 0 bases, J lost 0 bases, and 5 bases stayed unmatched. Germline V CDR1 and CDR2: SGDLS, YYNGEE. In DNA, the CDR3 is TGTGCCAGCAGCGTAGTCCCTAGCGGGAGAGCGAACACCGGGGAGCTGTTTTTT. Protein product: CASSVVPSGRANTGELFF.